A single sample is the source of the 14 T cell receptor beta chains below, sequenced in a study of T cell responses to AZD1222 COVID-19 vaccine (dated by TCRdb to the early 2020s). Per the publication, the time point label means: baseline before first vaccination. The library was made by the immunoSEQ multiplex PCR assay. The source is immuneACCESS, and TCRdb retained only in-frame sequences with V and J called. Part of the clones is not carried over; for the studies checked, unresolved V genes explain less than half of this, and the remainder is unexplained. The sample table shows roughly 110,000 clones, and roughly 90% are seen once. The ten most abundant clones make up about 6.6% of the sample. Sequences were derived from peripheral blood, sampled on day 0 of AZD1222 vaccination. The receptors here all came from an adult in good health.

This sequence joins TRBV29-1 and TRBJ2-3; D is perhaps TRBD2 (6 bases). The CDR3 is 14 residues long. Between the trimmed V and J ends, which lost 2 bases and 1 base, there was a span of 10 bases. Germline CDR1 SQVTM, CDR2 ANQGSEA. CDR3 sequence reads: CSVEPGGGTDTQYF. Here the CDR3 DNA reads TGCAGCGTTGAACCAGGAGGGGGCACAGATACGCAGTATTTT.

The J gene is TRBJ2-7, the V gene TRBV28, with 7 bases lining up with TRBD1. Germline loops: CDR1 MDHEN, CDR2 SYDVKM. CDR3 size: 18 residues. The V segment lost 2 bases and the J segment 3 bases; nucleotides outside the gene matches: 16. The CDR3 reads CASSLKRGQFPPYYEQYF. CDR3 DNA sequence: TGTGCCAGCAGTTTAAAGAGGGGGCAGTTCCCTCCCTACTACGAGCAGTACTTC.

This clone has a single count. V is TRBV6-1 and J is TRBJ1-5; 8 nucleotides agree with TRBD1. The V gene end was trimmed by 2 bases and the J gene end by 6 bases; junction bases not matched to a gene: 3. This CDR3 is 14 amino acids long. The germline V gene has CDR1 MNHNS and CDR2 SASEGT. The CDR3 region has the DNA TGTGCCAGCAGTGAACAGGGGGCGGGTCAGCCCCAGCATTTT. It translates to CASSEQGAGQPQHF.

The chain combines TRBV28 with TRBJ2-7; 7 bases fit TRBD2. Germline-derived CDR1 and CDR2 are MDHEN and SYDVKM. CDR3 size: 13 residues. The junction had 4 bases not matched to a gene; V was cut back by 6 bases and J by 2 bases. The CDR3 spells CASSRGTTYEQYF. In nucleotides, the CDR3 is TGTGCCAGCAGCCGCGGGACTACCTACGAGCAGTACTTC.

The rearrangement joins TRBV6-5 to TRBJ1-4; D is ambiguous. Germline V CDR1 and CDR2: MNHEY, SVGAGI. Trimming took 6 bases from V and 1 from J, leaving 9 bases between them. This CDR3 spans 14 amino acids. The CDR3 DNA reads as TGTGCCAGCAGGAGGACCCTAACTAATGAAAAACTGTTTTTT. It specifies CASRRTLTNEKLFF.

The chain recombines TRBV9 with TRBJ1-2; D is undetermined. CDR1 is SGDLS, CDR2 YYNGEE, per germline. Trimming left V 4 bases short and J 8 bases short, with 15 bases between. The CDR3 runs 13 residues. CDR3 sequence (DNA): TGTGCCAGCAGCCCATCCGTTCAGGCCGGCTACACCTTC. Translated, it gives CASSPSVQAGYTF.

V is TRBV19 and J is TRBJ1-4; D is undetermined. Trimming pared 10 bases from V and 6 bases from J, leaving 12 bases between. CDR1 LNHDA and CDR2 SQIVND come from the germline V gene (reference sequence). This CDR3 has 12 amino acids. The CDR3 is CATRRRDEKLFF. The CDR3, as DNA: TGTGCCACCCGGCGGAGGGATGAAAAACTGTTTTTT.

The chain employs TRBV7-8 and TRBJ1-6, with D maybe TRBD1 (5 bases). Germline-derived CDR1 and CDR2 are SGHVS and FQNEAQ. The germline V and J ends were trimmed by 5 bases and 7 bases, with 12 bases remaining between them. CDR3 length equals 14 residues. CDR3 residues: CASSPGALNSPLHF. CDR3 in DNA: TGTGCCAGCAGCCCTGGGGCCTTGAATTCACCCCTCCACTTT.

V and J are TRBV2 and TRBJ1-2; TRBD1 matches 8 bases. J was trimmed by 2 bases and V by 2 bases; bases with no gene match: 10. The CDR3 spans 17 residues. Looked up from germline, CDR1 is SNHLY and CDR2 is FYNNEI. DNA of the CDR3: TGTGCCAGCAGTGAACCTTGGAACAGGGGGTCGAACTATGGCTACACCTTC. Translated, it gives CASSEPWNRGSNYGYTF.

The rearrangement links TRBV6-2 or TRBV6-3 to TRBJ1-2; 8 bases are a match to TRBD1. The CDR3 has 14 amino acids. J lost 0 bases, V lost 5 bases, and 2 bases had no gene match. Germline CDR1 MNHEY, CDR2 SVGEGT. The CDR3 reads CASSQGAPNYGYTF. CDR3 DNA sequence: TGTGCCAGCAGTCAGGGGGCGCCTAACTATGGCTACACCTTC.

The table lists this clone with a few counts. The chain joins TRBV4-1 to TRBJ2-3; TRBD2 matches 8 bases. The CDR3 extends over 18 amino acids. Germline V gives CDR1 MGHRA, CDR2 YSYEKL. V trimming: 1 base; J trimming: 9 bases; junction bases outside the gene matches: 18. As DNA, the CDR3 is TGCGCCAGCAGCCAAGGTCTAGCGGGTCCCTTGGAACAGTTGACGCAGTATTTT. Translated, it gives CASSQGLAGPLEQLTQYF.

This chain links TRBV28 with TRBJ1-5; tentative D call: TRBD1 (5 bases). This CDR3 has 17 amino acids. V was pared by 5 bases and J by 3 bases, with 20 bases between. Germline loops: CDR1 MDHEN, CDR2 SYDVKM. The CDR3 nucleotides are TGTGCCAGCAGTCCCGGGCCCGGGGGTATATACAATCAGCCCCAGCATTTT. This gives the protein CASSPGPGGIYNQPQHF.

This clone was observed a single time. This chain uses TRBV11-3 with TRBJ2-5; D unresolved. The germline gives CDR1 SGHNT, CDR2 YENEEA. The CDR3 spans 14 residues. Trimming removed 0 bases at V and 5 bases at J, with 10 bases between. The CDR3 protein is CASSLDSVMETQYF. For the CDR3, the DNA is TGTGCCAGCAGCTTAGATTCGGTAATGGAGACCCAGTACTTC.

This chain's CDR3 is CASSQKDRESGYTF. As DNA, the CDR3 is TGTGCCAGCAGCCAGAAGGACAGGGAGAGTGGCTACACCTTC. The chain couples TRBV5-6 to TRBJ1-2; 8 bases are a match to TRBD1. Per germline, CDR1 SGHDT and CDR2 YYEEEE. V lost 4 bases, J lost 7 bases, and 9 bases stayed unmatched. The CDR3 totals 14 residues.